What follows describes a single TCR beta chain. These data are taken from a study of PD-1 blockade in classical Hodgkin lymphoma. Every patient was affected by relapse after autologous stem cell transplantation, while exposure to brentuximab vedotin was not uniform. The CDR3 has 12 residues. The V gene's germline CDR1 is LGHNA and CDR2 YNFKEQ. V was cut by 4 bases and J by 6 bases, with 8 bases left in between. Measured with immunoSEQ multiplex PCR; TCRdb has only the in-frame clones, and not every one. Here the sample spans around 36,000 clones, over 80% being singletons. The specimen was peripheral blood mononuclear cells (PBMCs), collected at baseline. The source is a human donor with classical Hodgkin lymphoma. The gene calls are TRBV4-2 and TRBJ2-3, with D tentatively TRBD2 (5 bases). The CDR3 DNA is TGTGCCAGCAGCCCCTCGGGGGATACGCAGTATTTT. Translating it yields CASSPSGDTQYF.